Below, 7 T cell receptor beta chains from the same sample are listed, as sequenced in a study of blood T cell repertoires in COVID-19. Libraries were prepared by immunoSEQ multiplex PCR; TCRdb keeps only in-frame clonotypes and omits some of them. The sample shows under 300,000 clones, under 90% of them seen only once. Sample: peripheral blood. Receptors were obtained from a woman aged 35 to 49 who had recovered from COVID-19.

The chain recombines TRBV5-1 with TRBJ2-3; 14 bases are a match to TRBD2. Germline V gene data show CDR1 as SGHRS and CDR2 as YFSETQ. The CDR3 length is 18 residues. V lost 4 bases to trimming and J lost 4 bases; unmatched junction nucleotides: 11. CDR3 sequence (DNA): TGCGCCAGCAGCCCGGGACTAGCGGGAGCCCTCAGGGCAGATACGCAGTATTTT. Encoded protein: CASSPGLAGALRADTQYF.

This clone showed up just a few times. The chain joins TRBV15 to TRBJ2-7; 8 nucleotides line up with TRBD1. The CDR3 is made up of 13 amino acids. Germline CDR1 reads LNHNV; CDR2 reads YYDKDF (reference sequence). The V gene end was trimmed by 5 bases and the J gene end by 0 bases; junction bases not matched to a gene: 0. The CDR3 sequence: CATSGQGSYEQYF. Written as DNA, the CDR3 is TGTGCCACCAGCGGACAGGGCTCCTACGAGCAGTACTTC.

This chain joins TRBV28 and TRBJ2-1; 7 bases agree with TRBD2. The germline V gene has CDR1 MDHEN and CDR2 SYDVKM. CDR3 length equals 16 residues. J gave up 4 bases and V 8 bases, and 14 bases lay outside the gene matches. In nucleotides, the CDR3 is TGTGCCAGCTCCCAGCGGGACCGCATTAGTTACAATGAGCAGTTCTTC. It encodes CASSQRDRISYNEQFF.

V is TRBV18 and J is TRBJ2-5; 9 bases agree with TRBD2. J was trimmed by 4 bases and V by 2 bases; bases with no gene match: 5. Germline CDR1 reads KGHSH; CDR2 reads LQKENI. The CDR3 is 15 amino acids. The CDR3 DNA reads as TGTGCCAGCTCACCAACGACTAGCGGAGGAGAGACCCAGTACTTC. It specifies CASSPTTSGGETQYF.

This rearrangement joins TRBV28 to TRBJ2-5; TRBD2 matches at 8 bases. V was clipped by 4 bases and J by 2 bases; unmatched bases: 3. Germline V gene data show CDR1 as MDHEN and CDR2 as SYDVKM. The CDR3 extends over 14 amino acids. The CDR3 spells CASSWASGQETQYF. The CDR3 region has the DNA TGTGCCAGCAGTTGGGCTAGCGGGCAAGAGACCCAGTACTTC.

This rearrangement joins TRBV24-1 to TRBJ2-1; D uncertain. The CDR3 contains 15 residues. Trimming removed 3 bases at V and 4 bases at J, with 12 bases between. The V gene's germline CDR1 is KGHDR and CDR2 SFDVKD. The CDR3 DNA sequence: TGTGCCACCAGTGATCCCGCGGCTATATACAATGAGCAGTTCTTC. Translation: CATSDPAAIYNEQFF.

Here the CDR3 reads CASSDPRQQETQYF. DNA of the CDR3: TGTGCCAGCAGTGACCCTAGACAGCAAGAGACCCAGTACTTC. J is TRBJ2-5 and V is TRBV25-1, with TRBD1 as a possible D gene (5 bases). Germline V gene data show CDR1 as MGHDK and CDR2 as SYGVNS. This CDR3 spans 14 amino acids. V lost 3 bases and J lost 2, with 10 bases in between.